This passage covers 18 T cell receptor beta chains from one sample sequenced in a study of blood T cell repertoires in COVID-19. The method was immunoSEQ multiplex PCR; TCRdb's version includes in-frame clones alone and lacks a portion of them. The sample lists more than 250,000 clones, approximately 86% occurring once. The sample was PBMCs or T cells enriched from blood (not recorded which). These receptors all stem from a woman between 18 and 29 years old who had recovered from COVID-19.

V and J are TRBV16 and TRBJ1-3; unclear D gene. The CDR3 sequence is 15 residues long. The V end was cut by 0 bases, the J end by 4 bases, with 10 bases between. CDR1 KGHSY and CDR2 FQNENV come from the germline V gene. CDR3 nucleotide sequence: TGTGCCAGCAGCCAATCCCGATCGCGGGGAAACACCATATATTTT. This codes for CASSQSRSRGNTIYF.

The V gene is TRBV28, the J gene TRBJ1-2; 7 nucleotides match TRBD1. V lost 10 bases and J lost 7; bases outside the gene matches: 9. The germline V gene has CDR1 MDHEN and CDR2 SYDVKM. The CDR3 covers 12 residues. The CDR3 nucleotides read TGTGCCACTATCCGACAGGGAATTGGCTACACCTTC. It translates to CATIRQGIGYTF.

The CDR3 loop reads CASSSLYRGRHEQYF. The CDR3 nucleotides read TGTGCCAGCAGCTCGCTATACAGGGGGCGCCACGAGCAGTACTTC. The chain has TRBV7-8 and TRBJ2-7; 9 bases are shared with TRBD1. V dropped 4 bases and J dropped 5; count of bases not matched to a gene: 9. The CDR3 extends over 15 amino acids. Germline assignment: CDR1 SGHVS and CDR2 FQNEAQ.

This clone showed up just a few times. This chain connects TRBV9 to TRBJ2-7; weak D call: TRBD1 (6 bases). Germline CDR1 SGDLS, CDR2 YYNGEE. V was shortened by 4 bases and J by 5 bases, with 16 bases between the two germline ends. This CDR3 is 14 amino acids long. The CDR3 region is CASSKGGYLDEQYF. Here the CDR3 DNA reads TGTGCCAGCAGCAAAGGGGGTTACCTAGACGAGCAGTACTTC.

The chain uses TRBV27 and TRBJ2-7; maybe TRBD2 (6 bases). The V gene's germline CDR1 is MNHEY and CDR2 SMNVEV (reference sequence). The CDR3 runs to 14 residues. V was shortened by 3 bases and J by 2 bases, with 11 bases between the two germline ends. The CDR3, as DNA: TGTGCCAGCAGTTTTGGGGGGATGGCCTACGAGCAGTACTTC. Protein product: CASSFGGMAYEQYF.

V usage is TRBV6-4 and J usage is TRBJ2-1; 8 nucleotides match TRBD1. V dropped 5 bases and J dropped 6; count of bases not matched to a gene: 9. The CDR3 sequence is 15 residues long. CDR1 MRHNA and CDR2 SNTAGT come from the germline V gene. The CDR3 sequence is CASSLDREGGNEQFF. CDR3 DNA: TGTGCCAGCAGTCTGGACAGGGAAGGGGGCAATGAGCAGTTCTTC.

V gene TRBV29-1 combines with J gene TRBJ1-4; D not resolved. This CDR3 region has 11 residues. V lost 4 bases, J lost 10 bases, and 10 bases lay in between. Germline V gene lookup returns CDR1 SQVTM and CDR2 ANQGSEA. The CDR3 is CSVVAAAKLFF. Here the CDR3 DNA reads TGCAGCGTTGTAGCCGCCGCAAAACTGTTTTTT. The complete variable domain, with remaining parts taken from reference TRBV29-1 and TRBJ1-4, reads SAVISQKPSRDICQRGTSLTIQCQVDSQVTMMFWYRQQPGQSLTLIATANQGSEATYESGFVIDKFPISRPNLTFSTLTVSNMSPEDSSIYLCSVVAAAKLFFGSGTQLSVL.

To note about this clone: The junction shows a germline mismatch at one end, possibly a read error. The rearrangement links TRBV10-3 to TRBJ2-2; D may be TRBD2 (5 bases). CDR3 length: 17 amino acids. Per germline, CDR1 ENHRY and CDR2 SYGVKD. This CDR3 reads CVISESTGRLNTGELFF. In DNA form, the CDR3 reads TGTGTCATCAGTGAGTCGACTGGGAGATTGAACACCGGGGAGCTGTTTTTT.

V usage is TRBV6-1 and J usage is TRBJ1-5; maybe TRBD1 (6 bases). This CDR3 has 15 residues. Germline V gives CDR1 MNHNS, CDR2 SASEGT. Trimming removed 3 bases at V and 3 bases at J, with 12 bases between. DNA of the CDR3: TGTGCCAGCAGTGATGCACAGGGCTACAATCAGCCCCAGCATTTT. It encodes CASSDAQGYNQPQHF.

The J gene is TRBJ2-1, the V gene TRBV7-2, with 14 bases that match TRBD2. This CDR3 is built from 17 residues. The junction had 8 bases not matched to a gene; V was cut back by 5 bases and J by 5 bases. Germline V CDR1 and CDR2: SGHTA, FQGNSA. The CDR3 reads CASSPRLAGGGNNEQFF. CDR3 DNA: TGTGCCAGCAGCCCCCGACTAGCGGGGGGGGGTAACAATGAGCAGTTCTTC.

V usage is TRBV18 and J usage is TRBJ1-6; tentative D call: TRBD1 (5 bases). V was clipped by 3 bases and J by 7 bases, with 10 bases between them. This CDR3 region has 14 residues. The V gene's germline CDR1 is KGHSH and CDR2 LQKENI. CDR3 in DNA: TGTGCCAGCTCACCTTCCGGGGGGAATTCACCCCTCCACTTT. Its translation: CASSPSGGNSPLHF.

This chain links TRBV25-1 with TRBJ1-1; perhaps TRBD1 as D (5 bases). The CDR3 covers 16 residues. Germline V gene lookup returns CDR1 MGHDK and CDR2 SYGVNS. Trimming took 0 bases from V and 0 from J, leaving 11 bases between them. CDR3 in DNA: TGTGCCAGCAGTGAATATAGGGCAGGGTTGAACACTGAAGCTTTCTTT. Translation gives CASSEYRAGLNTEAFF.

The chain couples TRBV4-2 to TRBJ2-7; D remains unclear. Germline V gene sequence: CDR1 LGHNA, CDR2 YNFKEQ. The CDR3 contains 15 residues. V was cut by 0 bases and J by 4 bases, with 13 bases left in between. CDR3 bases: TGTGCCAGCAGCCAAGATTTAAGAGCGTGGTACGAGCAGTACTTC. It translates to CASSQDLRAWYEQYF.

V gene TRBV9 combines with J gene TRBJ2-7; 10 bases match TRBD2. The V gene's germline CDR1 is SGDLS and CDR2 YYNGEE. The CDR3 spans 17 residues. V was clipped by 3 bases and J by 3 bases; unmatched bases: 12. CDR3 nucleotides: TGTGCCAGCAGCGCGGACAGTAGGGTAGCGGGGGGCTACGAGCAGTACTTC. It is translated as CASSADSRVAGGYEQYF.

This clone has only one observation. This rearrangement joins TRBV4-3 to TRBJ1-4; D is perhaps TRBD1 (6 bases). This CDR3 comprises 17 residues. Germline V gene lookup returns CDR1 LGHNA and CDR2 YSLEER. Deletions cut 1 base from V and 0 bases from J, with 12 bases between. CDR3 sequence (DNA): TGCGCCAGCAGCCAAGCGGGGGGCACAGCAACTAATGAAAAACTGTTTTTT. Residues: CASSQAGGTATNEKLFF.

The chain recombines TRBV3-1 (or the pseudogene TRBV3-2) with TRBJ2-1, with TRBD2 identical over 8 bases. With V trimmed by 0 bases and J by 4 bases, 8 bases remained unmatched. Germline assignment: CDR1 LGHDT and CDR2 YNNKEL (reference sequence). CDR3 size: 17 residues. CDR3 nucleotide sequence: TGTGCCAGCAGCCAAGATTCTTACGGGGGGGTTTACAATGAGCAGTTCTTC. Translating gives CASSQDSYGGVYNEQFF.

This rearrangement joins TRBV3-1 (or the pseudogene TRBV3-2) to TRBJ2-2; 10 positions agree with TRBD1. The CDR3 is 13 residues long. The J segment lost 4 bases and the V segment lost 8 bases, leaving 1 base of the junction unmatched. Germline CDR1 and CDR2: LGHDT and YNNKEL (reference sequence). Here the CDR3 DNA reads TGTGCCAGCGACAGGGGGCTCACCGGGGAGCTGTTTTTT. It translates to CASDRGLTGELFF.

This rearrangement joins TRBV9 to TRBJ1-3; 8 nucleotides line up with TRBD1. CDR3 length: 17 residues. The germline V gene has CDR1 SGDLS and CDR2 YYNGEE. Trimming removed 0 bases from V and 0 bases from J; junction bases left unmatched: 5. CDR3 coding DNA: TGTGCCAGCAGCGTAGCTCGGACAGGGAGCTCTGGAAACACCATATATTTT. Protein: CASSVARTGSSGNTIYF.